The 10 T cell receptor beta chains below were found in one sample sequenced in a study of T cells in Graves' hyperthyroidism and ophthalmopathy. What was amplified from RNA transcripts were TCR beta CDR3 regions. HTBI primers were used for first-round RT-PCR of the TCR CDR3. TCRdb redid the calling of the multiplex PCR reads with MiXCR, one entry per CDR3 protein. The table includes 250,000 or so distinct CDR3 sequences, over 12% detected once. The sequenced sample was blood. The origin of the receptors is a woman between 45 and 60 years old with Graves' hyperthyroidism that later progressed to Graves' ophthalmopathy.

This clonotype was recorded at least ten times. The V call is TRBV20-1, the J call TRBJ1-1, with 11 bases that match TRBD1. Trimming removed 3 bases from V and 8 bases from J; junction bases left unmatched: 8. CDR1 and CDR2 (germline): DFQATT, SNEGSKA (reference sequence). The CDR3 totals 14 residues. The CDR3 loop reads CSASQDRGLTEAFF. The CDR3 DNA sequence: TGCAGTGCTAGTCAGGACAGGGGGCTTACCGAAGCTTTCTTT.

The table lists this clonotype with many counts. V is TRBV6-2 or TRBV6-3 and J is TRBJ2-7, with a tentative D call TRBD2 (5 bases). The CDR3 contains 14 residues. Germline V gene lookup returns CDR1 MNHEY and CDR2 SVGEGT. Between the trimmed V and J ends, which lost 5 bases and 3 bases, there was a span of 14 bases. The CDR3 DNA is TGTGCCAGCAGTAAAATTAGCGCGAACTACGAGCAGTACTTC. Translation gives CASSKISANYEQYF.

This clonotype was seen ten or more times. The chain has TRBV27 and TRBJ2-7, with 9 bases identical to TRBD2. CDR3 length equals 14 residues. The germline gives CDR1 MNHEY, CDR2 SMNVEV (reference sequence). Trimming took 6 bases from V and 6 from J; bases not matched to a gene: 9. The CDR3 coding sequence is TGTGCCAGCAGGACGGTAGCGGGAGTAGGCGAGCAGTACTTC. Protein: CASRTVAGVGEQYF.

This clonotype was counted ten times or more. The V and J genes are TRBV2 and TRBJ1-4, with D possibly matching TRBD1 (6 bases). The CDR3 loop spans 17 amino acids. Germline V gene data show CDR1 as SNHLY and CDR2 as FYNNEI. Trimming shortened V by 6 bases and J by 5 bases, and 22 bases separated the two germline ends. CDR3 DNA: TGTGCCAGCAGGGCCAAGGACAGAAGGGAGGGAAATGAAAAACTGTTTTTT. This gives the protein CASRAKDRREGNEKLFF.

In its sample, this clonotype was seen many times. The V call is TRBV25-1, the J call TRBJ2-5, with D perhaps given as TRBD1 or TRBD2 (5 bases each). The CDR3 is 13 residues long. Germline assignment: CDR1 MGHDK and CDR2 SYGVNS. Trimming removed 6 bases from V and 3 bases from J, with 11 bases in between. CDR3 DNA: TGTGCCAGCAGGGCCGGGGCGGAAGAGACCCAGTACTTC. Amino acid sequence: CASRAGAEETQYF.

The chain combines TRBV5-1 with TRBJ1-1, with D perhaps TRBD1 (5 bases). With 4 bases removed from V and 4 bases from J, the gap between germline ends came to 17 bases. The CDR3 extends over 15 amino acids. Germline V gene sequence: CDR1 SGHRS, CDR2 YFSETQ. The CDR3 sequence is CASSQDRRGGTEAFF. The DNA for the CDR3 is TGCGCCAGCAGCCAAGACAGACGGGGCGGCACTGAAGCTTTCTTT.

This chain links TRBV20-1 with TRBJ2-6; D possibly corresponds to TRBD1 (6 bases). V lost 3 bases and J 0 bases, leaving 9 bases between the germline ends. This CDR3 is built from 15 residues. Germline loops: CDR1 DFQATT, CDR2 SNEGSKA (reference sequence). CDR3 residues: CSASTGHSGANVLTF. CDR3 DNA: TGCAGTGCTAGTACAGGGCACTCTGGGGCCAACGTCCTGACTTTC.

This clonotype came up many times. The CDR3 here is CASSLVIRDRGHEQYF. For the CDR3, the DNA is TGCGCCAGCAGCTTGGTTATCCGGGACAGGGGCCACGAGCAGTACTTC. The chain links TRBV5-1 to TRBJ2-7; TRBD1 agrees at 10 bases. CDR1 and CDR2 from the germline V gene are SGHRS and YFSETQ. The CDR3 runs to 16 residues. V was clipped by 0 bases and J by 5 bases; unmatched bases: 8.

The chain has TRBV7-2 and TRBJ2-1, with 10 bases matching TRBD2. The germline V gene encodes CDR1 SGHTA and CDR2 FQGNSA. The CDR3 contains 17 residues. V lost 1 base, J lost 4 bases, and 7 bases stayed unmatched. As DNA, the CDR3 is TGTGCCAGCAGCTTAGTTTCTAGCGGGAGTACTTACAATGAGCAGTTCTTC. This sequence encodes CASSLVSSGSTYNEQFF.

This clonotype was detected many times. The rearrangement links TRBV28 to TRBJ2-1, with 11 bases that match TRBD2. V dropped 3 bases and J dropped 7; count of bases not matched to a gene: 5. The CDR3 length is 15 residues. Germline V gives CDR1 MDHEN, CDR2 SYDVKM. The CDR3 DNA reads TGTGCCAGCAGTTTCCGACTAGCGGGATCGAATGAGCAGTTCTTC. Translated, it gives CASSFRLAGSNEQFF.